This TCR beta chain was captured by sequencing in a study of cytomegalovirus exposure and HLA in healthy donors. Comments on this clone: What it binds is unknown.

Study-wide findings and caveats: There were three CMV-associated chains whose specificity for CMV antigens was confirmed in vitro.

This CDR3 comprises 16 residues. CDR1 and CDR2 from the germline V gene are LNHDA and SQIVND (reference sequence). The J segment lost 2 bases and the V segment lost 4 bases, leaving 10 bases of the junction unmatched. The PCR was carried out with 60 Vbeta primers and 13 Jbeta primers. Clones were sequenced by immunoSEQ multiplex PCR, and TCRdb holds only the in-frame ones, with some missing. The sample has about 190,000 clones, 75% to 90% seen once; the top ten hold less than 7%. Although they were nominally healthy when sampled, donors likely had unrecorded immune exposures. This chain joins TRBV19 and TRBJ1-2; TRBD1 agrees at 7 bases. Input material: PBMCs. The TCR originated in a man aged 40-55 years in good health and CMV-seropositive. DNA for the CDR3: TGTGCCAGTAGTACGGGACAGTTTTTAAGGAACTATGGCTACACCTTC. Protein product: CASSTGQFLRNYGYTF.